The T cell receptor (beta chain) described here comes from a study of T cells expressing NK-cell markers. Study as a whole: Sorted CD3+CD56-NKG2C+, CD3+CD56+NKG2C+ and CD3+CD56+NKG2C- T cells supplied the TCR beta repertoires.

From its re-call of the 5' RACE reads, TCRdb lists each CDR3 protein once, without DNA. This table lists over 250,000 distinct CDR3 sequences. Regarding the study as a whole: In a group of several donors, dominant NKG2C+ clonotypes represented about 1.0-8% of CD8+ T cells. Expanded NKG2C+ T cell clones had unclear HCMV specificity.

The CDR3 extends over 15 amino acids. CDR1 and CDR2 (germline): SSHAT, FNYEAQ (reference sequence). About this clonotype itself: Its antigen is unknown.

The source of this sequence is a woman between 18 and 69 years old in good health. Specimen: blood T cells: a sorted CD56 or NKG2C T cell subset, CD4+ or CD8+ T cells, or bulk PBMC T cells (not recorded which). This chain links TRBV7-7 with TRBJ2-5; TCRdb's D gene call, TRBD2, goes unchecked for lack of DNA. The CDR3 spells CASSLAGSGQETQYF.